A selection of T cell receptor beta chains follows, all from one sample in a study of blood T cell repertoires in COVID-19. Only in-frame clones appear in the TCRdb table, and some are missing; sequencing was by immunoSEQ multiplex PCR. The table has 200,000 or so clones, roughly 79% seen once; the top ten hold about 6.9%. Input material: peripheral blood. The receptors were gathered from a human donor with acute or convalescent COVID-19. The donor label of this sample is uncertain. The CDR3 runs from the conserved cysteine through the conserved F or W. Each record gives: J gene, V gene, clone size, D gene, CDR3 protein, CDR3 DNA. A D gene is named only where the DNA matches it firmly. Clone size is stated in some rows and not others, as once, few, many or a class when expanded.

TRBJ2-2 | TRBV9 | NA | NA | CASSVEERAGELFF | TGTGCCAGCAGCGTAGAAGAACGGGCCGGGGAGCTGTTTTTT
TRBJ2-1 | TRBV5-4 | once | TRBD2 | CASRAGTSGSSYNEQFF | TGTGCCAGCAGGGCCGGGACTAGCGGGAGCTCCTACAATGAGCAGTTCTTC
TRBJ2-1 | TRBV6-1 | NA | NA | CASSEASRTAYNEQFF | TGTGCCAGCAGTGAAGCGTCACGGACAGCCTACAATGAGCAGTTCTTC
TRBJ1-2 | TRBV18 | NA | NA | CASSPGGGGTYGYTF | TGTGCCAGCTCACCAGGGGGCGGCGGAACCTATGGCTACACCTTC
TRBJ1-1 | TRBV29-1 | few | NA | CSVSRGGTEAFF | TGCAGCGTGTCACGAGGAGGGACTGAAGCTTTCTTT
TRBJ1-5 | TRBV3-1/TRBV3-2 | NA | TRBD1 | CASSHRGDQPQHF | TGTGCCAGCAGCCACAGGGGGGACCAGCCCCAGCATTTT
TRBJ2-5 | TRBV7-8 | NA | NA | CASSLRGGVRGETQYF | TGTGCCAGCAGCCTACGGGGAGGGGTGAGGGGGGAGACCCAGTACTTC
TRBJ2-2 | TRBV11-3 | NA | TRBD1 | CASSPGQGSNTGELFF | TGTGCCAGCAGCCCGGGACAGGGGTCGAACACCGGGGAGCTGTTTTTT
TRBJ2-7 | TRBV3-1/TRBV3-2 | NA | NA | CASSQGLLAIYEQYF | TGTGCCAGCAGCCAGGGACTTCTGGCGATATACGAGCAGTACTTC
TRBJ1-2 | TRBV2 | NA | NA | CASSDRPYGYTF | TGTGCCAGCAGCGACAGGCCGTATGGCTACACCTTC
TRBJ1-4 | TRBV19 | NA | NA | CASSGQGQYPNEKLFF | TGTGCCAGTAGTGGGCAGGGCCAATACCCCAATGAAAAACTGTTTTTT
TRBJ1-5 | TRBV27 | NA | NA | CASSRAADFNQPQHF | TGTGCCAGCAGCCGAGCCGCGGATTTCAATCAGCCCCAGCATTTT
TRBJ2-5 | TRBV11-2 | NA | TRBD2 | CASSLIPIAGAAETQYF | TGTGCCAGCAGCCTTATCCCCATCGCGGGAGCTGCGGAGACCCAGTACTTC
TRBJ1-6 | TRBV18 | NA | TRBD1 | CASSLLGTGGPGSSPLHF | TGTGCCAGCTCGCTTTTGGGAACAGGGGGTCCGGGGAGTTCACCCCTCCACTTT
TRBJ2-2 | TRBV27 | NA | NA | CASTWASYTSNTGELFF | TGTGCCAGCACCTGGGCCAGCTACACTTCGAACACCGGGGAGCTGTTTTTT
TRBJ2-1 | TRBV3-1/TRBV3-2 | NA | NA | CASSQERTTLNNEQFF | TGTGCCAGCAGCCAAGAGAGAACTACCCTCAACAATGAGCAGTTCTTC
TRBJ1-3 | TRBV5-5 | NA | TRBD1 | CASSYTTGTGGVNTIYF | TGTGCCAGCAGTTATACCACCGGGACAGGGGGCGTAAACACCATATATTTT
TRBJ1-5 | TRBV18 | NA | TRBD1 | CASSATGLGQPQHF | TGTGCCAGCTCAGCGACAGGGTTGGGTCAGCCCCAGCATTTT
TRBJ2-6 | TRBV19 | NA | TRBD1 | CASSSRGPGANVLTF | TGTGCCAGTAGTTCCAGGGGGCCTGGGGCCAACGTCCTGACTTTC
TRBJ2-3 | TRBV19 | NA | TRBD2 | CATRLLAGVADTQYF | TGTGCCACCCGATTACTAGCGGGAGTGGCAGATACGCAGTATTTT
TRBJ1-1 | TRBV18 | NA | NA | CASSLTGTYTEAFF | TGTGCCAGCTCACTTACCGGGACATACACTGAAGCTTTCTTT
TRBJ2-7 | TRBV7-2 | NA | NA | CASSLAHGNTYEQYF | TGTGCCAGCAGCTTAGCGCACGGGAATACCTACGAGCAGTACTTC
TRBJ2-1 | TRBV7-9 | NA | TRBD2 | CASSSGLAGGYGEQFF | TGTGCCAGCAGCTCGGGACTAGCGGGAGGATACGGTGAGCAGTTCTTC
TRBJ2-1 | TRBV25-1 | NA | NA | CASSEARMIGVSYNEQFF | TGTGCCAGCAGTGAAGCCAGGATGATAGGCGTATCCTACAATGAGCAGTTCTTC
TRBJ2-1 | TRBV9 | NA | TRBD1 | CASSVEVWDRAGNEQFF | TGTGCCAGCAGCGTAGAAGTTTGGGACAGGGCTGGAAATGAGCAGTTCTTC
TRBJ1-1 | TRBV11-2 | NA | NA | CASSPLGANTEAFF | TGTGCCAGCAGCCCCCTGGGAGCGAACACTGAAGCTTTCTTT
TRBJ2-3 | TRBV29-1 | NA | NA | CSVDRGSSDTQYF | TGCAGCGTTGACCGCGGGTCTAGCGATACGCAGTATTTT
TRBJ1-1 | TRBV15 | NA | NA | CATSRGGGSKAEAFF | TGTGCCACCAGCAGGGGGGGAGGGAGCAAGGCTGAAGCTTTCTTT
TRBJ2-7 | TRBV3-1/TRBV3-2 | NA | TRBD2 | CASSQGNSGAPYEQYF | TGTGCCAGCAGCCAAGGTAACAGCGGGGCCCCCTACGAGCAGTACTTC
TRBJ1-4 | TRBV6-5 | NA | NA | CASSYGAEPGGKLFF | TGTGCCAGCAGTTACGGGGCGGAACCCGGGGGAAAACTGTTTTTT
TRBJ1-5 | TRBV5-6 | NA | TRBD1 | CASSAGTGRGQPQHF | TGTGCCAGCAGTGCCGGGACAGGGAGGGGTCAGCCCCAGCATTTT
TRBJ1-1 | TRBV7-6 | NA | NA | CASSYGQRVERTEAFF | TGTGCCAGCAGCTATGGGCAGCGGGTTGAACGCACTGAAGCTTTCTTT
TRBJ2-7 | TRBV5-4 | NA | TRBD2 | CASSEGLAVSYEQYF | TGTGCCAGCAGCGAGGGACTAGCGGTTTCCTACGAGCAGTACTTC
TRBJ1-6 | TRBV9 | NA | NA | CASSVTDSNSPLHF | TGTGCCAGCAGCGTTACAGACAGTAATTCACCCCTCCACTTT